The 5 T cell receptor beta chains reported below all come from one sample, sequenced in a study of OX40 agonist ivuxolimab in advanced cancers. TCRdb's copy holds only in-frame clones and misses some; the assay was immunoSEQ multiplex PCR. The top ten hold approximately 12% of the sample, which has some 35,000 clones, around three quarters seen once. The material was CD4+ or CD8+ T cells sorted from blood, obtained in a trial of the OX40 agonist ivuxolimab. These receptor sequences come from an adult with an advanced solid tumor such as melanoma, head and neck, liver or kidney cancer.

The rearrangement links TRBV28 to TRBJ1-5, with D unclear. With 3 bases removed from V and 2 bases from J, the gap between germline ends came to 8 bases. Germline V gene lookup returns CDR1 MDHEN and CDR2 SYDVKM. The CDR3 sequence is 14 residues long. CDR3 residues: CASSFAGGNQPQHF. In nucleotides, the CDR3 is TGTGCCAGCAGTTTCGCGGGCGGCAATCAGCCCCAGCATTTT.

This clone was counted once. This sequence joins TRBV2 and TRBJ2-3; TRBD1 agrees at 9 bases. The trim removed 7 bases at V and 0 bases at J, leaving 11 bases unmatched. Germline V gene data show CDR1 as SNHLY and CDR2 as FYNNEI. The CDR3 spans 17 residues. CDR3 sequence reads: CASTLPGQGVSTDTQYF. Here the CDR3 DNA reads TGTGCCAGCACTTTGCCGGGACAGGGAGTAAGCACAGATACGCAGTATTTT. The whole variable domain, remainder taken from reference TRBV2 and TRBJ2-3, is EPEVTQTPSHQVTQMGQEVILRCVPISNHLYFYWYRQILGQKVEFLVSFYNNEISEKSEIFDDQFSVERPDGSNFTLKIRSTKLEDSAMYFCASTLPGQGVSTDTQYFGPGTRLTVL.

This clone was recorded a few times. V is TRBV7-3 and J is TRBJ2-3, with TRBD2 as a possible D gene (6 bases). V was clipped by 3 bases and J by 6 bases, with 10 bases between them. The germline CDR1 and CDR2 sequences are SGHTA and FQGTGA. CDR3 length equals 13 residues. CDR3: CASSFGTPDTQYF. DNA for the CDR3: TGTGCCAGCAGCTTCGGGACTCCCGATACGCAGTATTTT.

This clone was found a few times. This chain connects TRBV19 to TRBJ1-5, with D hard to call. The CDR3 runs to 15 residues. The V end was cut by 2 bases, the J end by 0 bases, with 8 bases between. Germline V lookup: CDR1 LNHDA, CDR2 SQIVND (reference sequence). This CDR3 is CASSISGVSNQPQHF. CDR3 bases: TGTGCCAGTAGTATAAGCGGGGTTAGCAATCAGCCCCAGCATTTT.

The sample holds one count of this clone. The J gene is TRBJ2-1, the V gene TRBV7-2; perhaps TRBD1 as D (6 bases). This CDR3 has 15 residues. V lost 1 base and J 4 bases, leaving 11 bases between the germline ends. In germline, CDR1 is SGHTA, CDR2 FQGNSA. The CDR3 spells CASSLDWQGYNEQFF. The CDR3 nucleotides read TGTGCCAGCAGCTTAGACTGGCAGGGGTACAATGAGCAGTTCTTC.